The present TCR beta chain was sequenced within a study of blood T cell repertoires in COVID-19. CDR3 length equals 15 residues. The germline CDR1 and CDR2 sequences are SGHTA and FQGNSA. The V end lost 3 bases, the J end lost 0 bases, and 8 bases lay between the germline ends. Cohort 3 donors counted as recovered after two negative PCRs, clearance, or resolved symptoms. Method: immunoSEQ multiplex PCR; TCRdb's copy keeps in-frame clones and lacks some. The sample lists roughly 330,000 clones, approximately 89% occurring once. This chain links TRBV7-2 with TRBJ1-4; D gene uncertain. The sequencing input was PBMCs or T cells enriched from blood (not recorded which). The source of this sequence is a woman aged 25-40 years who had recovered from COVID-19. The CDR3 spells CASSLTQATNEKLFF. The CDR3 nucleotides are TGTGCCAGCAGCTTGACCCAGGCAACTAATGAAAAACTGTTTTTT.